These T cell receptor beta chains were read from a single sample in a study of CD8 T cells in Susac syndrome. TCRdb reprocessed the immunoSEQ multiplex PCR reads with MiXCR, giving one entry per CDR3 protein. Among about 83,000 distinct CDR3 sequences listed, approximately 95% were seen once. Sequencing was performed on CD8+ T cells from PBMCs. These receptors all come from a human donor with Susac syndrome. Each CDR3 is given without its conserved first and last residue. Each record gives: V gene, CDR3 protein.

TRBV19	ASSSGPGSYNEQF
TRBV20-1	SARWGLAGYNEQF
TRBV20-1	SALPQTSGSIYEQY
TRBV28	ASSPRWRGTYNEQF
TRBV5-1	ASSGTPGGTDTQY
TRBV29-1	SAPAAPNSDTQY
TRBV7-9	ASSLEGQLNEAF
TRBV2	ASSFSSRDSYTGELF
TRBV27	ASSLGALAGYNEQF
TRBV4-2	ASSQEGTAAKAGEQY
TRBV20-1	SATLAVTYNEQF
TRBV11-2	ASSTRDRGRGEAF
TRBV24-1	ATSDPRDSIGEQF
TRBV18	ASSPTAGRYSNQPQH
TRBV7-9	ASSAKRTGLSSGANVLT
TRBV5-1	ASSSWANTDTQY
TRBV5-1	ASSPAGAGSHEQF
TRBV12-3/TRBV12-4	ASSFDVAAEAF
TRBV29-1	SAKGTGYSYEQY
TRBV10-3	AISDPGGIVGTDTQY
TRBV6-5	ASMAGPHEQY
TRBV27	ASSFEGGRYEQY
TRBV3-1	ASSQRERPPEAF
TRBV27	ASSLGSLYNEQF
TRBV9	ASSADRYTEAF
TRBV12-3/TRBV12-4	ASSHSLGTEAF
TRBV19	ASSVFGGNEQF
TRBV29-1	SVSSTSGTNEQY
TRBV12-3/TRBV12-4	ASSWGPQRTEAF
TRBV25-1	ASSEYGDLV
TRBV19	ASSIAGTATEAF
TRBV4-2	ASSPLGGGTANYGYT
TRBV12-3/TRBV12-4	ASTNLGGTGGDEQF